Following are 31 T cell receptor beta chains from one sample sequenced in a study of T cells in Graves' hyperthyroidism and ophthalmopathy. Amplified TCR beta CDR3 regions derived from RNA transcripts. A set of HTBI primers served as the primers for a first-round RT-PCR of the TCR CDR3. TCRdb reanalysed the multiplex PCR reads using MiXCR and keeps one entry per CDR3 protein. The repertoire has 350,000 or so distinct CDR3 sequences, about a sixth of them found once; the top ten carry approximately 33%. The specimen sequenced was blood. The source of these receptors is a woman in her 30s with Graves' hyperthyroidism that later progressed to Graves' ophthalmopathy.

The rearrangement uses TRBV2 and TRBJ2-7; 15 bases fit TRBD2. This CDR3 spans 16 amino acids. Germline lookup yields CDR1 SNHLY and CDR2 FYNNEI. J lost 2 bases, V lost 6 bases, and 5 bases had no gene match. CDR3 protein: CASRPGLAGGTYEQYF. DNA for the CDR3: TGTGCCAGCAGGCCGGGACTAGCGGGGGGTACCTACGAGCAGTACTTC.

The table lists this clonotype with many counts. The J gene is TRBJ1-1, the V gene TRBV27; TRBD1 might be the D (5 bases). Germline V gene sequence: CDR1 MNHEY, CDR2 SMNVEV (reference sequence). Trimming left V 0 bases short and J 1 base short, with 9 bases between. This CDR3 region has 15 residues. In DNA, the CDR3 is TGTGCCAGCAGTTTATCAGGGGCAGGGAACACTGAAGCTTTCTTT. As protein: CASSLSGAGNTEAFF.

This clonotype was detected many times. The V and J genes are TRBV7-9 and TRBJ1-2, with 9 bases aligning to TRBD1. Trimming took 8 bases from V and 11 from J; bases not matched to a gene: 12. CDR1 is SEHNR, CDR2 FQNEAQ, per germline (reference sequence). CDR3 length: 13 amino acids. The CDR3 DNA is TGTGCCAGCGTGCCGGTGACAGGGGGGCGGTACACCTTC. Translation: CASVPVTGGRYTF.

This clonotype came up a few times. V usage is TRBV4-2 and J usage is TRBJ1-2; no firm D call. The CDR3 contains 15 residues. CDR1 and CDR2 from the germline V gene are LGHNA and YNFKEQ. V was shortened by 0 bases and J by 2 bases, with 10 bases between the two germline ends. The DNA of the CDR3 is TGTGCCAGCAGCCAAGAAATAGGCCGCAACTATGGCTACACCTTC. Its translation: CASSQEIGRNYGYTF.

In its sample, this clonotype was seen many times. The chain is built from TRBV6-2 or TRBV6-3 and TRBJ2-1, with 8 positions matching TRBD2. Germline assignment: CDR1 MNHEY and CDR2 SVGEGT. The trim removed 6 bases at V and 0 bases at J, leaving 19 bases unmatched. This CDR3 region has 20 residues. The CDR3 nucleotides read TGTGCCAGCAGGGTGGATGTGGCGGGGGGACGGATGAGCTCCTACAATGAGCAGTTCTTC. Residues: CASRVDVAGGRMSSYNEQFF.

This clonotype was counted between two and nine times. V gene TRBV15 combines with J gene TRBJ1-5; D remains unclear. Looked up from germline, CDR1 is LNHNV and CDR2 is YYDKDF (reference sequence). V was clipped by 0 bases and J by 4 bases, with 7 bases between them. CDR3 size: 14 residues. The CDR3 protein is CATSRDLGNQPQHF. As DNA, the CDR3 is TGTGCCACCAGCAGAGATCTGGGAAATCAGCCCCAGCATTTT.

A single count supports this clonotype. This sequence joins TRBV5-1 and TRBJ1-1; D gene uncertain. The length of the CDR3 is 15 residues. The V gene's germline CDR1 is SGHRS and CDR2 YFSETQ. The germline V and J ends were trimmed by 0 bases and 1 base, with 10 bases remaining between them. The CDR3 loop is CASSLERAQNTEAFF. CDR3 sequence (DNA): TGCGCCAGCAGCTTGGAACGGGCTCAGAACACTGAAGCTTTCTTT.

This clonotype was seen repeatedly, ten times or more. The gene calls are TRBV28 and TRBJ1-6; the match to TRBD1 covers 8 bases. The CDR3 consists of 14 residues. The germline CDR1 and CDR2 sequences are MDHEN and SYDVKM. The J segment lost 8 bases and the V segment lost 6 bases, leaving 6 bases of the junction unmatched. The CDR3 region has the DNA TGTGCCAGCAGCGAGACAGGGGATTATTCACCCCTCCACTTT. Its translation: CASSETGDYSPLHF.

This clonotype has a count of ten or more. The chain joins TRBV11-2 to TRBJ2-1, with 9 nucleotides matching TRBD1. The CDR3 spans 17 residues. Germline V CDR1 and CDR2: SGHAT, FQNNGV. Unmatched junction bases numbered 8, after V lost 5 bases and J lost 0 bases. This chain's CDR3 is CASSTYRGRASYNEQFF. The DNA for the CDR3 is TGTGCCAGCAGCACATACAGGGGGCGGGCCTCCTACAATGAGCAGTTCTTC.

The genes are TRBV18 and TRBJ2-1; possibly TRBD1 for D (7 bases). Trimming stripped 5 bases from V and 14 bases from J, with 22 bases between. The CDR3 loop spans 14 amino acids. Germline V gene sequence: CDR1 KGHSH, CDR2 LQKENI. The CDR3 spells CASSTSTIQGTEFF. For the CDR3, the DNA is TGTGCCAGCTCAACTAGCACCATACAGGGGACTGAGTTCTTC.

The chain joins TRBV7-9 to TRBJ2-7, with TRBD1 identical over 12 bases. The ends lost 4 bases at V and 7 bases at J; junction bases unmatched: 8. The CDR3 spans 15 residues. Germline V CDR1 and CDR2: SEHNR, FQNEAQ (reference sequence). In DNA, the CDR3 is TGTGCCAGCAGCTCCGGGACAGGGGGCCTGTGGGAGCAGTACTTC. Translation gives CASSSGTGGLWEQYF.

The DNA for the CDR3 is TGTGCCAGCAAGCCGGGACTAGCGGAATACTTC. Its protein is CASKPGLAEYF. This chain joins TRBV6-2 or TRBV6-3 and TRBJ2-5; 11 bases align to TRBD2. CDR1 MNHEY and CDR2 SVGEGT come from the germline V gene. Trimming at V came to 7 bases and at J to 14 bases, leaving 6 bases not matched to a gene. The CDR3 totals 11 residues.

This clonotype was detected a few times. One end of the junction fails to match germline, which may point to a read error. The V call is TRBV6-2 or TRBV6-3, the J call TRBJ1-2; 9 nucleotides agree with TRBD1. There are 14 residues in the CDR3. The germline V gene has CDR1 MNHEY and CDR2 SVGEGT. The CDR3 region is CASISGTGNYGCTF. CDR3 nucleotides: TGTGCCAGCATCTCCGGGACAGGGAACTATGGCTGCACCTTC.

This clonotype was detected ten times or more. The chain combines TRBV11-2 with TRBJ2-2, with 8 bases fitting TRBD2. Germline-derived CDR1 and CDR2 are SGHAT and FQNNGV. The junction had 6 bases not matched to a gene; V was cut back by 3 bases and J by 0 bases. The CDR3 has 17 residues. This CDR3 is CASSFGRGAPNTGELFF. DNA of the CDR3: TGTGCCAGCAGCTTCGGGAGGGGTGCCCCGAACACCGGGGAGCTGTTTTTT.

The chain links TRBV6-1 to TRBJ2-3; 9 bases align to TRBD1. CDR3 length: 16 residues. The J segment lost 3 bases and the V segment lost 4 bases, leaving 8 bases of the junction unmatched. Germline V lookup: CDR1 MNHNS, CDR2 SASEGT. CDR3 sequence: CASSVLGTGRTDTQYF. The CDR3 nucleotides read TGTGCCAGCAGTGTCCTCGGGACAGGGAGAACAGATACGCAGTATTTT.

This clonotype was observed many times. The chain has TRBV3-1 and TRBJ2-3, with 8 bases that match TRBD2. V shed 2 bases and J 1 base; nucleotides not matched to a gene: 14. This CDR3 is 19 amino acids long. CDR1 and CDR2 from the germline V gene are LGHDT and YNNKEL (reference sequence). CDR3 residues: CASSQFRRGVGARTDTQYF. As DNA, the CDR3 is TGTGCCAGCAGCCAATTTCGGCGGGGGGTAGGCGCTCGCACAGATACGCAGTATTTT.

For this clonotype: Since no conserved phenylalanine or tryptophan closes the CDR3, a read error is the likely cause. The gene calls are TRBV28 and TRBJ1-5, with D maybe TRBD1 (6 bases). CDR1 is MDHEN, CDR2 SYDVKM, per germline. Trimming stripped 8 bases from V and 6 bases from J, with 14 bases between. This CDR3 has 13 residues. CDR3 residues: CASLMGGSQPQHL. The CDR3 region has the DNA TGTGCCAGCCTAATGGGGGGCAGTCAGCCCCAGCATCTT.

Turning to this clonotype: This may be a read error: a much more frequent sequence differs by one nucleotide. The rearrangement uses TRBV6-5 and TRBJ2-2, with unresolved D. Germline values: CDR1 MNHEY, CDR2 SVGAGI. V lost 4 bases, J lost 1 base, and 4 bases lay in between. The CDR3 is 13 amino acids. The CDR3 spells CASSFVNTGELFF. In DNA form, the CDR3 reads TGTGCCAGCAGTTTTGTGAACACCGGGGAGCTGTTTTTT.

CDR3 amino acids: CASSQGTSYYNEQFF. The CDR3 DNA follows: TGCGCCAGCAGCCAAGGGACTAGCTATTACAATGAGCAGTTCTTC. The V call is TRBV4-1, the J call TRBJ2-1, with TRBD2 matching 8 bases. V was pared by 1 base and J by 4 bases, with 3 bases of the junction left unmatched. Germline loops: CDR1 MGHRA, CDR2 YSYEKL. The CDR3 covers 15 residues.

The chain joins TRBV6-5 to TRBJ2-3; TRBD2 matches at 7 bases. Unmatched junction bases numbered 6, after V lost 4 bases and J lost 2 bases. Germline-derived CDR1 and CDR2 are MNHEY and SVGAGI. There are 15 residues in the CDR3. Here the CDR3 DNA reads TGTGCCAGCAGTTTCGGAGCGGGGCCCACAGATACGCAGTATTTT. Amino acid sequence: CASSFGAGPTDTQYF.

In this sample, this clonotype turned up many times. The CDR3 sequence: CASSLGQWSGQTYEQYF. The CDR3 bases are TGTGCCAGCAGCTTAGGCCAGTGGTCCGGACAGACCTACGAGCAGTACTTC. The chain has TRBV13 and TRBJ2-7, with D tentatively TRBD1 (6 bases). V dropped 0 bases and J dropped 2 bases, with 17 bases sitting between them. Germline V gene lookup returns CDR1 PRHDT and CDR2 FYEKMQ (reference sequence). The CDR3 extends over 17 amino acids.

V and J are TRBV30 and TRBJ2-2; D possibly corresponds to TRBD2 (6 bases). The CDR3 has 15 residues. V was clipped by 0 bases and J by 5 bases, with 13 bases between them. Germline CDR1 GTSNPN, CDR2 SVGIG (reference sequence). CDR3 DNA: TGTGCCTGGAGTGTACGTGTGGGAGGAACCGGGGAGCTGTTTTTT. It specifies CAWSVRVGGTGELFF.

This clonotype was counted at least ten times. The J gene is TRBJ1-6, the V gene TRBV25-1; 10 bases agree with TRBD1. Germline V gene sequence: CDR1 MGHDK, CDR2 SYGVNS. This CDR3 has 15 residues. J gave up 5 bases and V 2 bases, and 0 bases lay outside the gene matches. CDR3 sequence (DNA): TGTGCCAGCAGTGAAGGGACAGGGGATAATTCACCCCTCCACTTT. Its translation: CASSEGTGDNSPLHF. The entire variable domain, with the rest obtained from reference TRBV25-1 and TRBJ1-6, is as follows: EADIYQTPRYLVIGTGKKITLECSQTMGHDKMYWYQQDPGMELHLIHYSYGVNSTEKGDLSSESTVSRIRTEHFPLTLESARPSHTSQYLCASSEGTGDNSPLHFGNGTRLTVT.

This clonotype was observed many times. The chain uses TRBV11-2 and TRBJ2-5, with 8 bases lining up with TRBD2. V gave up 1 base and J gave up 3 bases; unmatched junction bases: 7. Germline CDR1 and CDR2: SGHAT and FQNNGV. This CDR3 spans 16 amino acids. The CDR3 region is CASSLVSLAAEETQYF. CDR3 DNA sequence: TGTGCCAGCAGCTTAGTATCACTAGCGGCAGAAGAGACCCAGTACTTC.

Turning to this clonotype: The junction and the germline gene differ at one end; a read error may be behind it. V usage is TRBV7-2 and J usage is TRBJ1-2, with 7 bases lining up with TRBD1. In germline, CDR1 is SGHTA, CDR2 FQGNSA. The CDR3 consists of 14 residues. CDR3 protein: CASTLGDRRDGYTF. CDR3 sequence (DNA): TGTGCCAGCACCTTAGGGGACAGACGTGATGGCTACACCTTC.

This clonotype was counted between two and nine times. The CDR3 region has the DNA TGTGCCACCAGTAGCACGGATGGCGAGCAGTACTTC. Encoded protein: CATSSTDGEQYF. This chain uses TRBV24-1 with TRBJ2-7; D not resolved. The V and J ends lost 6 bases and 6 bases respectively, with 11 bases between them. The CDR3 has 12 amino acids. CDR1 and CDR2 (germline): KGHDR, SFDVKD.

The rearrangement joins TRBV4-1 to TRBJ2-1; D gene unclear. This CDR3 is built from 14 residues. Trimming shortened V by 4 bases and J by 8 bases, and 15 bases separated the two germline ends. Looked up from germline, CDR1 is MGHRA and CDR2 is YSYEKL. CDR3 in amino acids: CASSPRLVVDEQFF. The CDR3 DNA reads as TGCGCCAGCAGCCCGCGTTTAGTGGTGGATGAGCAGTTCTTC.

The V and J genes are TRBV19 and TRBJ2-5; D perhaps matches TRBD2 (6 bases). The V end was cut by 8 bases, the J end by 4 bases, with 23 bases between. The germline V gene encodes CDR1 LNHDA and CDR2 SQIVND (reference sequence). The CDR3 has 16 residues. CDR3 DNA: TGTGCCAGTTCTTATGGGCGGAGAGGGGAGGCAGAGACCCAGTACTTC. It yields the protein CASSYGRRGEAETQYF.

Remarks on this clonotype: A much larger clone differs by one base, so this may be a read error. CDR3 sequence (DNA): TGTGCCAGCAGCGAGAGCAGGAACACTAAAGCTTTCTTT. Translated, it gives CASSESRNTKAFF. This chain connects TRBV3-1 to TRBJ1-1; D is ambiguous. The germline V gene has CDR1 LGHDT and CDR2 YNNKEL (reference sequence). The CDR3 extends over 13 amino acids. Supplemented by reference TRBV3-1 and TRBJ1-1, the full variable domain reads DTAVSQTPKYLVTQMGNDKSIKCEQNLGHDTMYWYKQDSKKFLKIMFSYNNKELIINETVPNRFSPKSPDKAHLNLHINSLELGDSAVYFCASSESRNTKAFFGQGTRLTVV.

At least ten counts were recorded for this clonotype. V usage is TRBV12-3 or TRBV12-4 and J usage is TRBJ1-5, with a weak D call TRBD1 (6 bases). The V end was cut by 1 base, the J end by 9 bases, with 10 bases between. This CDR3 region has 13 residues. The CDR3 sequence: CASSLVGGMPQHF. The CDR3 DNA follows: TGTGCCAGCAGTTTAGTTGGGGGCATGCCCCAGCATTTT.

The V and J genes are TRBV6-2 or TRBV6-3 and TRBJ2-4, with a weak D call TRBD2 (6 bases). Germline loops: CDR1 MNHEY, CDR2 SVGEGT. With 5 bases removed from V and 5 bases from J, the gap between germline ends came to 13 bases. This CDR3 comprises 14 residues. The CDR3 region has the DNA TGTGCCAGCAGTGGATCTAGCGCTGAAAACATTCAGTACTTC. This encodes CASSGSSAENIQYF.